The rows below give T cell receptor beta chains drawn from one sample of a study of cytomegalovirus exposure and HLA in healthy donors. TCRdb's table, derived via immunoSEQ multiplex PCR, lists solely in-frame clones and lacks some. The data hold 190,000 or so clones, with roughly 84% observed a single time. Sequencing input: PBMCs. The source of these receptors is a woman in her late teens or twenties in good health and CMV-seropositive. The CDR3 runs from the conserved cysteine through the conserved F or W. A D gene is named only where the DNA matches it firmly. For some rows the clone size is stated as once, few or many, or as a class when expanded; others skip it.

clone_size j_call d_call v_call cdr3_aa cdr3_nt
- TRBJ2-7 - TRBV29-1 CSVYRDNSYEQYF TGCAGCGTCTACCGGGACAACTCCTACGAGCAGTACTTC
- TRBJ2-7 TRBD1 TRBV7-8 CASSPIKRTGASYEQYF TGTGCCAGCAGCCCCATAAAACGGACAGGGGCATCCTACGAGCAGTACTTC
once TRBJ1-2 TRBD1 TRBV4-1 CASSQETGHYGYTF TGCGCCAGCAGCCAAGAGACAGGGCACTATGGCTACACCTTC
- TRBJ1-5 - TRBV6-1 CASSEASGKGWEPQHF TGTGCCAGCAGTGAAGCGTCTGGTAAGGGGTGGGAGCCCCAGCATTTT
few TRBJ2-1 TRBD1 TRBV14 CASSLIGDSAYNEQFF TGTGCCAGCAGCCTCATTGGGGACAGCGCCTACAATGAGCAGTTCTTC
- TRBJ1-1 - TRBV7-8 CASSGTGIPNTEAFF TGTGCCAGCAGCGGTACAGGGATCCCGAACACTGAAGCTTTCTTT
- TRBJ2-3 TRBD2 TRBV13 CASSSETSGGQYF TGTGCCAGCAGCTCCGAGACTAGCGGGGGGCAGTATTTT
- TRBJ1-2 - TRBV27 CASSPAGGSYGYTF TGTGCCAGCAGTCCTGCGGGGGGGAGCTATGGCTACACCTTC
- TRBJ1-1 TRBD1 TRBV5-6 CASSLRGTGDTEAFF TGTGCCAGCAGCTTGCGGGGGACAGGGGACACTGAAGCTTTCTTT
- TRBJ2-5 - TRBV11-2 CASSPSRWTAGRSKETQYF TGTGCCAGCAGCCCTAGCAGGTGGACGGCGGGGAGGAGTAAAGAGACCCAGTACTTC
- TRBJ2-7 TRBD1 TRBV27 CASSLDGTGNGEQYF TGTGCCAGCAGTTTAGATGGGACAGGGAATGGCGAGCAGTACTTC
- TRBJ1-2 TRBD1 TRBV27 CASSKGTGSHYGYTF TGTGCCAGCTCGAAAGGGACAGGGAGTCACTATGGCTACACCTTC
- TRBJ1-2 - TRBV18 CASSPSLEYGYTF TGTGCCAGCTCACCAAGTCTAGAGTATGGCTACACCTTC
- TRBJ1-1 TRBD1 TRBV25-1 CASSEAGTGNPEAFF TGTGCCAGCAGTGAAGCCGGGACAGGGAACCCTGAAGCTTTCTTT
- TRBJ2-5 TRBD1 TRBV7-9 CASKSRLQGEETQYF TGTGCCAGCAAAAGCAGGTTGCAGGGGGAAGAGACCCAGTACTTC
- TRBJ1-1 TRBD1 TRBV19 CASSTHDRANTEAFF TGTGCCAGTAGTACCCATGACAGGGCGAACACTGAAGCTTTCTTT
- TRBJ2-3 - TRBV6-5 CASSYTRGSDTQYF TGTGCCAGCAGTTATACCCGGGGTTCAGATACGCAGTATTTT
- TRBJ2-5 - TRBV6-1 CASSPGTKQETQYF TGTGCCAGCAGTCCCGGGACAAAGCAAGAGACCCAGTACTTC
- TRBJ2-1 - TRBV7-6 CASSSRQYNEQFF TGTGCCAGCAGCTCCCGACAGTACAATGAGCAGTTCTTC
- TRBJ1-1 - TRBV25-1 CASSESNKQGGGTEAFF TGTGCCAGCAGTGAGAGTAACAAACAGGGCGGCGGCACTGAAGCTTTCTTT
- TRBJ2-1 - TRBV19 CASSMSSATYNEQFF TGTGCCAGTAGCATGAGTAGCGCTACATACAATGAGCAGTTCTTC
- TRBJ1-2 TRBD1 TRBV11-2 CASSTSDRGRGYTF TGTGCCAGCAGTACTAGTGACAGGGGTAGGGGCTACACCTTC
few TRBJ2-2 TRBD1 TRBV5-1 CASSLRVGTGNTGELFF TGCGCCAGCAGCTTACGGGTTGGGACAGGCAACACCGGGGAGCTGTTTTTT
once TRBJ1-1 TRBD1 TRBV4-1 CASSSTQGRGSTEAFF TGCGCCAGCAGCTCCACTCAAGGCAGGGGGTCCACTGAAGCTTTCTTT
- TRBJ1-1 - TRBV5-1 CASSLEGGNTEAFF TGCGCCAGCAGCTTGGAAGGGGGGAACACTGAAGCTTTCTTT
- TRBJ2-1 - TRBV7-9 CASPVKAPADEQFF TGTGCCAGTCCTGTGAAGGCCCCCGCGGATGAGCAGTTCTTC
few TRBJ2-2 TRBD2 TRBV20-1 CSAGLDGELFF TGCAGTGCGGGACTAGACGGGGAGCTGTTTTTT
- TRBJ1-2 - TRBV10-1 CATLREEVRGYTF TGCGCCACCCTCAGGGAAGAGGTGCGGGGCTACACCTTC
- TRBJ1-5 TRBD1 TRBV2 CASRQGLPLSIPNQPQHF TGTGCCAGCAGACAGGGGCTACCACTTTCTATACCAAATCAGCCCCAGCATTTT
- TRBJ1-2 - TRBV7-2 CASSFRDSGYYGYTF TGTGCCAGCAGCTTCCGGGACTCAGGCTACTATGGCTACACCTTC
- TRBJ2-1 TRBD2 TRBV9 CASSVTSGGAGNEQFF TGTGCCAGCAGCGTAACTAGCGGGGGGGCCGGAAATGAGCAGTTCTTC
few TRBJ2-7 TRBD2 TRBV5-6 CASSLSGGFGNEQYF TGTGCCAGCAGCTTGAGCGGGGGATTTGGGAACGAGCAGTACTTC
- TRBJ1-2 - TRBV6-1 CASHREYGYTF TGTGCCAGCCACAGGGAATATGGCTACACCTTC
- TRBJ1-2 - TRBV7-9 CASTLQGFGVF TGTGCCAGCACGTTACAGGGCTTTGGAGTCTTC
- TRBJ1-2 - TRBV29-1 CSVEEVAWYGYTF TGCAGCGTTGAAGAGGTAGCGTGGTATGGCTACACCTTC
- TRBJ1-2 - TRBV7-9 CASSQQSREEEDYGYTF TGTGCCAGCAGCCAACAGTCTCGTGAAGAGGAGGACTATGGCTACACCTTC
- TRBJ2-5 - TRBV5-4 CASSFQGRRSEDQYF TGTGCCAGCAGCTTCCAGGGGCGTAGATCCGAGGACCAGTACTTC
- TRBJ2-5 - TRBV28 CASSLVREAPPQYF TGTGCCAGCAGTTTAGTTCGGGAAGCGCCGCCCCAGTACTTC
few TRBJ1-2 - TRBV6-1 CASSEGGRLYGYTF TGTGCCAGCAGTGAAGGGGGCAGGCTCTATGGCTACACCTTC
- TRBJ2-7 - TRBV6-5 CASSGGGQGSYEQYF TGTGCCAGCAGTGGAGGGGGCCAGGGTAGTTACGAGCAGTACTTC
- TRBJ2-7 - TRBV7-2 CASSPTRALSYEQYF TGTGCCAGCAGCCCCACCAGGGCCCTCTCCTACGAGCAGTACTTC
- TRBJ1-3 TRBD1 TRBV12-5 CASGPGQAGNTIYF TGTGCTAGTGGGCCGGGACAGGCTGGAAACACCATATATTTT
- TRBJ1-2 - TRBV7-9 CASSGDINPYTF TGTGCCAGCAGCGGGGACATTAACCCCTACACCTTC
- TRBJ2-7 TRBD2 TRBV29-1 CSVSGRQGYEQYF TGCAGCGTTAGCGGGAGACAAGGATACGAGCAGTACTTC
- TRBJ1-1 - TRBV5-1 CASSWPRGESYTEAFF TGCGCCAGCAGCTGGCCCAGGGGCGAGAGTTACACTGAAGCTTTCTTT
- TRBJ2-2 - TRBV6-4 CASRPGDQSTGELFF TGTGCCAGCAGGCCGGGGGATCAGAGCACCGGGGAGCTGTTTTTT
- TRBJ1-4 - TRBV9 CASSAEEVRGEKLFF TGTGCCAGCAGCGCCGAAGAGGTTAGAGGAGAAAAACTGTTTTTT
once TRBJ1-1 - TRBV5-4 CASSLGVVNTEAFF TGTGCCAGCAGCTTGGGTGTCGTGAACACTGAAGCTTTCTTT
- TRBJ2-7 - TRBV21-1 CASRKDRGRFYEQYF TGTGCCAGCAGGAAGGACAGGGGGCGCTTTTACGAGCAGTACTTC
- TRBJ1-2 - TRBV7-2 CASSLSSTGTNYGYTF TGTGCCAGCAGCTTAAGTTCGACGGGTACTAACTATGGCTACACCTTC
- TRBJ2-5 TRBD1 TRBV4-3 CASSQGQGEGTQYF TGCGCCAGCAGCCAAGGACAGGGCGAAGGGACCCAGTACTTC
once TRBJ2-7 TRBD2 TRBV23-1 CASSHPGRDEQYF TGCGCCAGCAGTCACCCCGGGAGGGACGAGCAGTACTTC
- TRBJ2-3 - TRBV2 CACYRAGTDTQYF TGTGCCTGCTATAGGGCGGGGACAGATACGCAGTATTTT
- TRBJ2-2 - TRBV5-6 CASSLAVTGELFF TGTGCCAGCAGCTTGGCCGTAACCGGGGAGCTGTTTTTT
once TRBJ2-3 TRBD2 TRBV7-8 CASSLARTSGGALHTDTQYF TGTGCCAGCAGCTTAGCTAGGACTAGCGGGGGGGCTCTCCACACAGATACGCAGTATTTT